A single sample gave rise to the 9 T cell receptor beta chains below, sequenced in a study of cytotoxic CD8 clonotypes in ibrutinib-treated CLL. TCRdb keeps only in-frame clones here, not all; method: immunoSEQ multiplex PCR. This table holds about 310,000 clones, 70% to 80% found once. Specimen: PBMCs, collected before ibrutinib treatment. The origin of the receptors is a human donor with chronic lymphocytic leukemia.

The chain links TRBV30 to TRBJ2-3; possibly TRBD2 for D (6 bases). Trimming left V 0 bases short and J 7 bases short, with 17 bases between. This CDR3 has 15 amino acids. Germline CDR1 and CDR2: GTSNPN and SVGIG (reference sequence). CDR3 in DNA: TGTGCCTGGAGTGTACAAACGGGAGTGGGAAATACGCAGTATTTT. It encodes CAWSVQTGVGNTQYF.

This clone came up once. The chain combines TRBV15 with TRBJ1-5; the D gene is possibly TRBD1 (5 bases). V lost 1 base and J lost 6, with 10 bases in between. The CDR3 totals 14 residues. Germline V CDR1 and CDR2: LNHNV, YYDKDF (reference sequence). CDR3 DNA: TGTGCCACCAGCAGAGTGGGGCGGGGTCAGCCCCAGCATTTT. Translating it yields CATSRVGRGQPQHF.

The chain has TRBV2 and TRBJ2-7; D may be TRBD1 (5 bases). Trimming stripped 3 bases from V and 3 bases from J, with 18 bases between. In germline, CDR1 is SNHLY, CDR2 FYNNEI. This CDR3 contains 16 residues. The CDR3 DNA reads TGTGCCAGCAGTGAGATCTTGGTGGGGCAGTACTACGAGCAGTACTTC. It translates to CASSEILVGQYYEQYF.

The V and J genes are TRBV19 and TRBJ1-5; D is undetermined. CDR1 LNHDA and CDR2 SQIVND come from the germline V gene (reference sequence). The CDR3 extends over 14 amino acids. Trimming removed 3 bases from V and 3 bases from J, with 9 bases in between. The CDR3 here is CASSIAGYNQPQHF. CDR3 coding DNA: TGTGCCAGTAGTATCGCGGGTTACAATCAGCCCCAGCATTTT.

This chain joins TRBV7-6 and TRBJ2-7, with D possibly matching TRBD1 (6 bases). The CDR3 is 14 residues long. V dropped 2 bases and J dropped 5 bases, with 13 bases sitting between them. Germline V gene data show CDR1 as SGHVS and CDR2 as FNYEAQ. The CDR3 DNA reads as TGTGCCAGCAGCTTATCGTCAGGGGTCAACGAGCAGTACTTC. Translation: CASSLSSGVNEQYF.

The genes are TRBV6-5 and TRBJ1-2, with 7 bases aligning to TRBD1. The V gene end was trimmed by 5 bases and the J gene end by 4 bases; junction bases not matched to a gene: 7. This CDR3 contains 14 residues. From germline, CDR1 is MNHEY and CDR2 SVGAGI. CDR3 amino acids: CASSQDREVYGYTF. CDR3 bases: TGTGCCAGCAGTCAAGACAGGGAGGTCTATGGCTACACCTTC.

The rearrangement links TRBV6-6 to TRBJ2-3; TRBD1 agrees at 8 bases. Per germline, CDR1 MNHNY and CDR2 SVGAGI (reference sequence). The CDR3 totals 15 residues. V lost 2 bases and J lost 6; bases outside the gene matches: 7. The DNA for the CDR3 is TGTGCCAGCAGTTACCCAGACAGGGGTAGCGATACGCAGTATTTT. This translates into CASSYPDRGSDTQYF.

The chain joins TRBV25-1 to TRBJ2-7, with a tentative D call TRBD1 (5 bases). The CDR3 loop spans 13 amino acids. Trimming stripped 9 bases from V and 2 bases from J, with 14 bases between. In germline, CDR1 is MGHDK, CDR2 SYGVNS. The CDR3 loop is CASKDTRTYEQYF. The CDR3 region has the DNA TGTGCCAGTAAGGACACCAGAACCTACGAGCAGTACTTC.

The chain employs TRBV7-7 and TRBJ2-1, with D possibly matching TRBD2 (5 bases). In germline, CDR1 is SSHAT, CDR2 FNYEAQ (reference sequence). The CDR3 extends over 15 amino acids. With 0 bases removed from V and 5 bases from J, the gap between germline ends came to 11 bases. The CDR3 is CASSLARASNNEQFF. CDR3 nucleotide sequence: TGTGCCAGCAGCTTAGCGCGGGCTAGCAACAATGAGCAGTTCTTC.